This TCR beta chain was documented in a study of shared clonotypes between healthy human individuals. Study-level points and caveats: Clonotypes shared by all four donors outscored non-shared clonotypes in generation probability.

The repertoire was sequenced with immunoSEQ multiplex PCR; TCRdb's copy has only in-frame clones and lacks some. The sample gives over a million clones, 75% to 80% of which show up once; roughly 0.55% is in the top ten. V lost 3 bases, J lost 3 bases, and 14 bases lay in between. The CDR3 length is 15 residues. The V gene's germline CDR1 is MGHRA and CDR2 YSYEKL. Remarks on this clone: Its target is unknown.

The receptor was derived from a man aged 18 to 29 in good health. Some clones in this sample may be carry-over from other donors' samples. Sequenced material: memory CD4+ T cells from PBMCs. The sample's subset: CD45RA-negative fraction. The rearrangement uses TRBV4-1 and TRBJ1-2; tentative D call: TRBD1 (6 bases). The CDR3 sequence is CASSHPGAGDYGYTF. CDR3 bases: TGCGCCAGCAGCCACCCTGGGGCAGGGGACTATGGCTACACCTTC.